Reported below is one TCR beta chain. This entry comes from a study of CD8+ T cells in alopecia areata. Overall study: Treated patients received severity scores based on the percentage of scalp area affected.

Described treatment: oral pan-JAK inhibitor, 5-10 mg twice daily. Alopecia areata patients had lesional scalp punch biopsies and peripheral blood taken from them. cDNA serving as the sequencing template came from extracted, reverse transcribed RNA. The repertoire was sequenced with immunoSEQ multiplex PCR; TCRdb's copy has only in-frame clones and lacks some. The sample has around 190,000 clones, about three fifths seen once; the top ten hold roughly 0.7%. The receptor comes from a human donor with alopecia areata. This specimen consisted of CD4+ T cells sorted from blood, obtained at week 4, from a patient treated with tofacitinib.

CDR3 sequence: CAWRPTDTEAFF. DNA for the CDR3: TGTGCCTGGAGGCCCACTGACACTGAAGCTTTCTTT. The chain combines TRBV30 with TRBJ1-1, with D hard to call. V lost 3 bases and J 3 bases, leaving 8 bases between the germline ends. Germline V gene data show CDR1 as GTSNPN and CDR2 as SVGIG (reference sequence). The CDR3 covers 12 residues.